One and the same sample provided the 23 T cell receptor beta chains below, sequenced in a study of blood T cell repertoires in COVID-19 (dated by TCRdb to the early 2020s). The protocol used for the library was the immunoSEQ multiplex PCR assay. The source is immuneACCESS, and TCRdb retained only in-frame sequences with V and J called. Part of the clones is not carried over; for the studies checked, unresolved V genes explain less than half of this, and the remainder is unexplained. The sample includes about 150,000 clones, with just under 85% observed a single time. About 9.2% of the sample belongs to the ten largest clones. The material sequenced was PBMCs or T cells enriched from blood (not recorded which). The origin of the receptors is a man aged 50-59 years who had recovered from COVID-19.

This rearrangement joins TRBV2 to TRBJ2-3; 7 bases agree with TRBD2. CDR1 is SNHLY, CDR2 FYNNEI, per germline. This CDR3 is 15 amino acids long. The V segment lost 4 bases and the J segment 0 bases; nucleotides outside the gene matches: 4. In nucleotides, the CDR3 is TGTGCCAGCAGTGGACTAGCCCTTAGCACAGATACGCAGTATTTT. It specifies CASSGLALSTDTQYF.

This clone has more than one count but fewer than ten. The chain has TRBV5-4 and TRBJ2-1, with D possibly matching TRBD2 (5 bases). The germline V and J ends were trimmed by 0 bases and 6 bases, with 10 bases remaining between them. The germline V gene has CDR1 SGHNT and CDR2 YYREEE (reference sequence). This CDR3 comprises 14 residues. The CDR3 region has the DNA TGTGCCAGCAGCTTGGCCCTAGCTCCCAATGAGCAGTTCTTC. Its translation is CASSLALAPNEQFF.

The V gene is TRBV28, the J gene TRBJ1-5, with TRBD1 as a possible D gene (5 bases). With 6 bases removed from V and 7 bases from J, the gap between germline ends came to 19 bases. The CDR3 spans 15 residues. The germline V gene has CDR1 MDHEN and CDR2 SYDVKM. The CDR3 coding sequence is TGTGCCAGCAGCTCCCGAAAGGGGTTCGGGCAGCCCCAGCATTTT. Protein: CASSSRKGFGQPQHF.

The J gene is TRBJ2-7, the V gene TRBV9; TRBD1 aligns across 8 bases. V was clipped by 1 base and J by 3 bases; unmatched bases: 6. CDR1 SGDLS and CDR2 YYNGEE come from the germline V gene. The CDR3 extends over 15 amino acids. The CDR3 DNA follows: TGTGCCAGCAGCGTACAAGGACAGGGAGACTACGAGCAGTACTTC. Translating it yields CASSVQGQGDYEQYF.

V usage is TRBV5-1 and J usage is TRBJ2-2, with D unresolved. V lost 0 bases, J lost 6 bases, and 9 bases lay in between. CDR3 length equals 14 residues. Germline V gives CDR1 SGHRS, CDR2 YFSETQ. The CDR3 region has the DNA TGCGCCAGCAGCTTGGGAGTTGATTCCGGGGAGCTGTTTTTT. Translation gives CASSLGVDSGELFF. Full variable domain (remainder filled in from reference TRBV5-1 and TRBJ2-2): KAGVTQTPRYLIKTRGQQVTLSCSPISGHRSVSWYQQTPGQGLQFLFEYFSETQRNKGNFPGRFSGRQFSNSRSEMNVSTLELGDSALYLCASSLGVDSGELFFGEGSRLTVL.

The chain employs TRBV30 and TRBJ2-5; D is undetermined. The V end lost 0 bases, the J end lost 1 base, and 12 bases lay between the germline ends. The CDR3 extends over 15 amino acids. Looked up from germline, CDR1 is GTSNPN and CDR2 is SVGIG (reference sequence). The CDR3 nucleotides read TGTGCCTGGAGTGTACGAATGGGCCTCCAAGAGACCCAGTACTTC. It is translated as CAWSVRMGLQETQYF. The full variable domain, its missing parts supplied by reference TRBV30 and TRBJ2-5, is SQTIHQWPATLVQPVGSPLSLECTVEGTSNPNLYWYRQAAGRGLQLLFYSVGIGQISSEVPQNLSASRPQDRQFILSSKKLLLSDSGFYLCAWSVRMGLQETQYFGPGTRLLVL.

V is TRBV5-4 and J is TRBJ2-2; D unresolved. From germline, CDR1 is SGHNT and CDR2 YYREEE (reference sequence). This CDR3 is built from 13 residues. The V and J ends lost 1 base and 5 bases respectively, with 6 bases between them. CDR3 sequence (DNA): TGTGCCAGCAGCTTGTCGCGAACCGGGGAGCTGTTTTTT. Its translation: CASSLSRTGELFF.

CDR3 sequence (DNA): TGTGCCAGCAGCCGGATAGGGACAGGGGGCAACTATGGCTACACCTTC. Encoded protein: CASSRIGTGGNYGYTF. The chain combines TRBV4-2 with TRBJ1-2; 12 bases fit TRBD1. The length of the CDR3 is 16 residues. J was trimmed by 2 bases and V by 4 bases; bases with no gene match: 5. The germline V gene has CDR1 LGHNA and CDR2 YNFKEQ.

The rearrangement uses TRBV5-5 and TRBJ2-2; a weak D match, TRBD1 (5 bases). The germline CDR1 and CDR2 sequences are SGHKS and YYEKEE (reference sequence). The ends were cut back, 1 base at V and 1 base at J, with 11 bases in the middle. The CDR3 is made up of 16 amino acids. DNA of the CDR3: TGTGCCAGCAGCTTGAGTATAACAGGGAACACCGGGGAGCTGTTTTTT. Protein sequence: CASSLSITGNTGELFF.

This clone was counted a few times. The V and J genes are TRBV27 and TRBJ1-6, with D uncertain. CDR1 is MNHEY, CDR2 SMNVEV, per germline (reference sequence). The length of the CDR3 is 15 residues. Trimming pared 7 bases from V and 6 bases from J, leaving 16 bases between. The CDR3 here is CASTGGFFLNSPLHF. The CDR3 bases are TGTGCCAGCACCGGAGGGTTTTTTCTTAATTCACCCCTCCACTTT.

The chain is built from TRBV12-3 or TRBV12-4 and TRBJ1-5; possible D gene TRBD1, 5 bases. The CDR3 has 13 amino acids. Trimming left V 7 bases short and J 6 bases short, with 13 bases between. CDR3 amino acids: CASTVGGLQPQHF. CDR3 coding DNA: TGTGCCAGCACCGTCGGGGGACTTCAGCCCCAGCATTTT.

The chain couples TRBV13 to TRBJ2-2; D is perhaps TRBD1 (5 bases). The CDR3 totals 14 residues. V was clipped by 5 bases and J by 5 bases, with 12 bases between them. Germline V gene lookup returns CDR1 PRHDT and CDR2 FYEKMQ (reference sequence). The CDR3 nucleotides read TGTGCCAGCAGCCCGGAAGGGGTTACCGGGGAGCTGTTTTTT. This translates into CASSPEGVTGELFF.

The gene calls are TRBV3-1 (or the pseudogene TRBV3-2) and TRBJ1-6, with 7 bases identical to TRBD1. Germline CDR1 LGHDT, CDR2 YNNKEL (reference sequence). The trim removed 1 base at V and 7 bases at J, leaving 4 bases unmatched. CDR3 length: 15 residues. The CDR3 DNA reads TGTGCCAGCAGCCAAGTAACAGGGGCCAATTCACCCCTCCACTTT. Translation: CASSQVTGANSPLHF.

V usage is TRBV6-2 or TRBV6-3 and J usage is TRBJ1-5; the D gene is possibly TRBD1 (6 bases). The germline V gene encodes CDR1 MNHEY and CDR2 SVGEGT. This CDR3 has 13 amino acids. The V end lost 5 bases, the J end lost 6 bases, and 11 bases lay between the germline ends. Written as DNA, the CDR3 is TGTGCCAGCAGTACCCAGGGGATTCAGCCCCAGCATTTT. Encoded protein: CASSTQGIQPQHF.

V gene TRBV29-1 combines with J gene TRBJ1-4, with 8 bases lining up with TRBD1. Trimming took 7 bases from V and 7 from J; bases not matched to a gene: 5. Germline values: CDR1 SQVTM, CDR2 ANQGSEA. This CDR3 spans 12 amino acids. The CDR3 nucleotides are TGCAGCGGGGGGACAGGCGGTGAAAAACTGTTTTTT. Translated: CSGGTGGEKLFF. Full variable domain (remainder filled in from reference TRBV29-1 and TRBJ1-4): SAVISQKPSRDICQRGTSLTIQCQVDSQVTMMFWYRQQPGQSLTLIATANQGSEATYESGFVIDKFPISRPNLTFSTLTVSNMSPEDSSIYLCSGGTGGEKLFFGSGTQLSVL.

The CDR3 spells CASSDRVWDSPLHF. The CDR3 DNA follows: TGTGCCAGCAGCGACAGGGTTTGGGATTCACCCCTCCACTTT. The chain is built from TRBV9 and TRBJ1-6; D is perhaps TRBD1 (6 bases). The CDR3 has 14 amino acids. Germline V lookup: CDR1 SGDLS, CDR2 YYNGEE. Trimming removed 3 bases at V and 8 bases at J, with 12 bases between. Together with reference TRBV9 and TRBJ1-6, the CDR3 gives the full variable domain: DSGVTQTPKHLITATGQRVTLRCSPRSGDLSVYWYQQSLDQGLQFLIQYYNGEERAKGNILERFSAQQFPDLHSELNLSSLELGDSALYFCASSDRVWDSPLHFGNGTRLTVT.

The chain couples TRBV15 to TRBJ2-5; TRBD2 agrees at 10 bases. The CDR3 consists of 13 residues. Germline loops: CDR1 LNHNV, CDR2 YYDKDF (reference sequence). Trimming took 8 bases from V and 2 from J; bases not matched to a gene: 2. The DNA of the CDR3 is TGTGCCACCCATAGCGGGGGGCAAGAGACCCAGTACTTC. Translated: CATHSGGQETQYF.

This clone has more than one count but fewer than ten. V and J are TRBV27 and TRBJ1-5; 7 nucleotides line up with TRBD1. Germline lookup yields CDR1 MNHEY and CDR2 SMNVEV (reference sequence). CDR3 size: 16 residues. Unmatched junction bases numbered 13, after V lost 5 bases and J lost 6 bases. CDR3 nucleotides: TGTGCCAGCAGTCCTAGGGCCAGGGGGAAGGGTCAGCCCCAGCATTTT. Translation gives CASSPRARGKGQPQHF.

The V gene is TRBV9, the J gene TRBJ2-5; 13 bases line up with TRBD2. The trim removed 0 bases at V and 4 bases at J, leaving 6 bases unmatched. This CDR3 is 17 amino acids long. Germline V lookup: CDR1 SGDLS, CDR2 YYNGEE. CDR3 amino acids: CASSVGGLAGAGETQYF. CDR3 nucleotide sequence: TGTGCCAGCAGCGTAGGAGGACTAGCGGGGGCGGGAGAGACCCAGTACTTC.

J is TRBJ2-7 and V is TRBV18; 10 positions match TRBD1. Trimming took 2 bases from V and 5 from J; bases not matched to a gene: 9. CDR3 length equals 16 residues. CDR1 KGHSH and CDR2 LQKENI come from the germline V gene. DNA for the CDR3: TGTGCCAGCTCACCAACCATCCGGGACAGGGGACACGAGCAGTACTTC. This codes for CASSPTIRDRGHEQYF.

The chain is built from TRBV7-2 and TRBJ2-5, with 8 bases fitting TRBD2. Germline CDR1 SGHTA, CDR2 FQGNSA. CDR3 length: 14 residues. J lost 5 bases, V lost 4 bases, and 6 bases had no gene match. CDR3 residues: CASSSTSVEETQYF. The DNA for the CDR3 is TGTGCCAGCAGCTCGACTAGCGTGGAGGAGACCCAGTACTTC.

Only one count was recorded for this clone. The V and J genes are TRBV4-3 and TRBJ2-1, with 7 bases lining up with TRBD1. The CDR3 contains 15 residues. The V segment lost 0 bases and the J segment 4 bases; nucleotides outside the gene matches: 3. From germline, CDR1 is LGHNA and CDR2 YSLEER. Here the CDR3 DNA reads TGCGCCAGCAGCCAAGATTTGGGACAGTACAATGAGCAGTTCTTC. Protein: CASSQDLGQYNEQFF.

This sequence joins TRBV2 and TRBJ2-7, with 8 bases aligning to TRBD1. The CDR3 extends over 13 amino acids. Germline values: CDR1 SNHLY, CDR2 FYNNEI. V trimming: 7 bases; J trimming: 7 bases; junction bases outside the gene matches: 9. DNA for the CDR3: TGTGCCAGCAATGGGCAGGGGGCGAGGGAGCAGTACTTC. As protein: CASNGQGAREQYF.